One sample yielded the 16 T cell receptor beta chains listed below, sequenced in a study of shared clonotypes between healthy human individuals. Profiled with immunoSEQ multiplex PCR; TCRdb holds only in-frame clones, not every one. The sample contains some 300,000 clones, over 70% of which appear only once. Sequencing was carried out using memory CD4+ T cells sorted from blood. Subset indicated: CD45RA-negative fraction. These receptors were taken from a man aged 30 to 39 in good health.

The chain employs TRBV7-6 and TRBJ1-4; D is undetermined. Germline CDR1 and CDR2: SGHVS and FNYEAQ. The CDR3 spans 14 residues. The ends were cut back, 1 base at V and 8 bases at J, with 11 bases in the middle. For the CDR3, the DNA is TGTGCCAGCAGCTTAGTCGGGTTAGGGGAAAAACTGTTTTTT. Amino acid sequence: CASSLVGLGEKLFF.

V is TRBV7-8 and J is TRBJ2-7; D gene ambiguous. The CDR3 loop spans 14 amino acids. V shed 0 bases and J shed 2 bases, with 8 bases lying between them. Per germline, CDR1 SGHVS and CDR2 FQNEAQ. The CDR3 region is CASSLAGSTYEQYF. CDR3 nucleotide sequence: TGTGCCAGCAGCTTAGCTGGCAGTACCTACGAGCAGTACTTC. Drawing the rest from reference TRBV7-8 and TRBJ2-7, the complete variable domain is GAGVSQSPRYKVAKRGQDVALRCDPISGHVSLFWYQQALGQGPEFLTYFQNEAQLDKSGLPSDRFFAERPEGSVSTLKIQRTQQEDSAVYLCASSLAGSTYEQYFGPGTRLTVT.

V usage is TRBV5-5 and J usage is TRBJ1-3; 7 bases align to TRBD1. Trimming at V came to 2 bases and at J to 2 bases, leaving 4 bases not matched to a gene. The CDR3 runs 15 residues. From germline, CDR1 is SGHKS and CDR2 YYEKEE (reference sequence). The CDR3 here is CASSFLTGTGNTIYF. CDR3 coding DNA: TGTGCCAGCAGCTTCCTGACAGGGACTGGAAACACCATATATTTT.

The V and J genes are TRBV5-1 and TRBJ2-2; 15 bases line up with TRBD2. Per the germline V gene, CDR1 is SGHRS and CDR2 is YFSETQ. This CDR3 has 17 amino acids. The ends lost 4 bases at V and 4 bases at J; junction bases unmatched: 5. The CDR3 here is CASSPGLAGGGTGELFF. The CDR3 DNA sequence: TGCGCCAGCAGCCCAGGACTAGCGGGAGGGGGCACCGGGGAGCTGTTTTTT.

This chain connects TRBV5-5 to TRBJ2-7; D gene unclear. Germline values: CDR1 SGHKS, CDR2 YYEKEE (reference sequence). V gave up 3 bases and J gave up 7 bases, with 14 bases separating them. This CDR3 has 13 amino acids. The CDR3 region is CASSSSPATEQYF. In DNA form, the CDR3 reads TGTGCCAGCAGCTCAAGTCCAGCCACTGAGCAGTACTTC.

In the case of this clone: The junction and the germline gene differ at one end; a read error may be behind it. This chain connects TRBV2 to TRBJ1-4; D remains ambiguous. The CDR3 runs 15 residues. Germline V gene lookup returns CDR1 SNHLY and CDR2 FYNNEI. The CDR3 sequence is CAGSDLSKSNEKLFF. The CDR3 bases are TGTGCCGGCAGTGATCTCAGCAAAAGTAATGAAAAACTGTTTTTT. Drawing the rest from reference TRBV2 and TRBJ1-4, the complete variable domain is EPEVTQTPSHQVTQMGQEVILRCVPISNHLYFYWYRQILGQKVEFLVSFYNNEISEKSEIFDDQFSVERPDGSNFTLKIRSTKLEDSAMYFCAGSDLSKSNEKLFFGSGTQLSVL.

This clone was recorded a few times. This rearrangement joins TRBV29-1 to TRBJ1-2; the match to TRBD1 covers 11 bases. Germline V CDR1 and CDR2: SQVTM, ANQGSEA. The CDR3 length is 14 residues. J gave up 3 bases and V 4 bases, and 4 bases lay outside the gene matches. The CDR3 here is CSVVWTGGDYGYTF. CDR3 nucleotides: TGCAGCGTTGTATGGACAGGGGGCGACTATGGCTACACCTTC.

This clone was seen many times. This chain joins TRBV5-4 and TRBJ1-1, with D possibly being TRBD1 (6 bases). The germline V gene has CDR1 SGHNT and CDR2 YYREEE (reference sequence). The V and J ends lost 5 bases and 1 base respectively, with 21 bases between them. The CDR3 runs 17 residues. DNA for the CDR3: TGTGCCAGCAGTTCACATACAGGGTTATTTGGGAACACTGAAGCTTTCTTT. Translation: CASSSHTGLFGNTEAFF. Together with reference TRBV5-4 and TRBJ1-1, the CDR3 gives the full variable domain: ETGVTQSPTHLIKTRGQQVTLRCSSQSGHNTVSWYQQALGQGPQFIFQYYREEENGRGNFPPRFSGLQFPNYSSELNVNALELDDSALYLCASSSHTGLFGNTEAFFGQGTRLTVV.

This clone was picked up a small number of times. The gene calls are TRBV29-1 and TRBJ2-1, with 7 positions matching TRBD1. This CDR3 spans 14 amino acids. CDR1 and CDR2 (germline): SQVTM, ANQGSEA. J lost 9 bases, V lost 2 bases, and 10 bases had no gene match. The CDR3 sequence: CSVERTGLQGEQFF. The CDR3 DNA sequence: TGCAGCGTTGAAAGGACAGGTTTACAAGGTGAGCAGTTCTTC.

V gene TRBV6-5 combines with J gene TRBJ1-2, with unresolved D. CDR1 is MNHEY, CDR2 SVGAGI, per germline. The CDR3 extends over 13 amino acids. Trimming removed 0 bases at V and 2 bases at J, with 4 bases between. The CDR3 DNA reads TGTGCCAGCAGTTACTCGGGGAACTATGGCTACACCTTC. It specifies CASSYSGNYGYTF.

This chain joins TRBV5-4 and TRBJ2-2, with 7 bases that match TRBD2. In germline, CDR1 is SGHNT, CDR2 YYREEE (reference sequence). The CDR3 contains 16 residues. V was pared by 5 bases and J by 1 base, with 8 bases of the junction left unmatched. CDR3 coding DNA: TGTGCCAGCAGGGGTGGACTAGGGAGGAACACCGGGGAGCTGTTTTTT. This encodes CASRGGLGRNTGELFF.

This clone came up a few times. The rearrangement uses TRBV5-1 and TRBJ2-1; D is perhaps TRBD1 (5 bases). Trimming took off 0 bases at V and 0 bases at J, with 16 bases between the two ends. The germline CDR1 and CDR2 sequences are SGHRS and YFSETQ. The CDR3 runs to 18 residues. The CDR3 here is CASSLGPPGQGSYNEQFF. Here the CDR3 DNA reads TGCGCCAGCAGCTTGGGTCCTCCGGGCCAGGGCTCCTACAATGAGCAGTTCTTC. Full variable domain (missing parts from reference TRBV5-1 and TRBJ2-1): KAGVTQTPRYLIKTRGQQVTLSCSPISGHRSVSWYQQTPGQGLQFLFEYFSETQRNKGNFPGRFSGRQFSNSRSEMNVSTLELGDSALYLCASSLGPPGQGSYNEQFFGPGTRLTVL.

The V gene is TRBV10-2, the J gene TRBJ1-2; 8 bases map to TRBD1. This CDR3 has 13 amino acids. After removal of 8 bases from V and 5 bases from J, the junction contained 7 bases not matched to a gene. CDR1 is WSHSY and CDR2 is SAAADI in the germline V gene. CDR3 protein: CASATDRAYGYTF. The CDR3 DNA reads as TGCGCCAGCGCTACGGACAGGGCTTATGGCTACACCTTC.

The V gene is TRBV2, the J gene TRBJ1-5; D gene ambiguous. This CDR3 region has 16 residues. Germline V CDR1 and CDR2: SNHLY, FYNNEI. With 2 bases removed from V and 0 bases from J, the gap between germline ends came to 11 bases. CDR3 residues: CASSERADHSNQPQHF. The CDR3 DNA sequence: TGTGCCAGCAGTGAAAGGGCAGATCATAGCAATCAGCCCCAGCATTTT.

The chain couples TRBV29-1 to TRBJ2-3; 10 nucleotides agree with TRBD2. The ends lost 5 bases at V and 3 bases at J; junction bases unmatched: 8. CDR1 is SQVTM and CDR2 is ANQGSEA in the germline V gene. This CDR3 comprises 15 residues. The DNA of the CDR3 is TGCAGCGTTCGCGCTAGCGGGAGTAGGACAGATACGCAGTATTTT. Encoded protein: CSVRASGSRTDTQYF.

DNA for the CDR3: TGCGCCAGCAGCCAATTAGGGGCTTCCTACAATGAGCAGTTCTTC. This encodes CASSQLGASYNEQFF. The gene calls are TRBV4-3 and TRBJ2-1, with TRBD1 as a possible D gene (5 bases). The CDR3 totals 15 residues. V lost 2 bases and J 1 base, leaving 9 bases between the germline ends. The germline V gene encodes CDR1 LGHNA and CDR2 YSLEER.